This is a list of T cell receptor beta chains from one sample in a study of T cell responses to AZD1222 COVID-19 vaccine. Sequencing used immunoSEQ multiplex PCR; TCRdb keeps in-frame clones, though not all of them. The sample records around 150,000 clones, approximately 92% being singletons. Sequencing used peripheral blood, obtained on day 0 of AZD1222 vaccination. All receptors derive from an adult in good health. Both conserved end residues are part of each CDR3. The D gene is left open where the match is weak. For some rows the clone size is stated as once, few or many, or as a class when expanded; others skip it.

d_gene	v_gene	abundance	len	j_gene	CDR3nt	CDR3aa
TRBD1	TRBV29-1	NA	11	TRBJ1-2	TGCAGCGGTGGGACAGGGGAGGGCTACACCTTC	CSGGTGEGYTF
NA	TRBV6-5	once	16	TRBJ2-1	TGTGCCAGCAGTTTGGGGGGGGCCAGCTCCTACAATGAGCAGTTCTTC	CASSLGGASSYNEQFF
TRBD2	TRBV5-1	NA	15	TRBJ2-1	TGCGCCAGCAGCAAGAGCGGGGGCGCCTACAATGAGCAGTTCTTC	CASSKSGGAYNEQFF
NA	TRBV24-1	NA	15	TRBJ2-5	TGTGCCACCAGTGATTTGGGGGGGCTACAAGAGACCCAGTACTTC	CATSDLGGLQETQYF
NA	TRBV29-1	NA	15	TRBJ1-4	TGCAGCGTTCGTAGTTGGGGGCGAAATGGCGAAAAACTGTTTTTT	CSVRSWGRNGEKLFF
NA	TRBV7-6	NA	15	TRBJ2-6	TGTGCCAGCAGCTTAGGGGTCTCTGGGGCCAACGTCCTGACTTTC	CASSLGVSGANVLTF
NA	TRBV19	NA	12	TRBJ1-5	TGTGCCAGTAGTATAAGGGATCAGCCCCAGCATTTT	CASSIRDQPQHF
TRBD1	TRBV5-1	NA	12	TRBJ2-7	TGCGCCAGCAGATTCACAGGGGACGAGCAGTACTTC	CASRFTGDEQYF
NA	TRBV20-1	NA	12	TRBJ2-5	TGCAGTGCTAGTCTGTACCAAGAGACCCAGTACTTC	CSASLYQETQYF
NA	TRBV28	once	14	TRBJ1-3	TGTGCCAGCAGTTTGTTAGGTAGTAGAAACACCATATATTTT	CASSLLGSRNTIYF
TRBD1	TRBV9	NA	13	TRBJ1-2	TGTGCCAGCAGAAGGGACAGTAACTATGGCTACACCTTC	CASRRDSNYGYTF
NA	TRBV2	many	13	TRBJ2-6	TGTGCCAGCCACAGGGCTGGGGCCAACGTCCTGACTTTC	CASHRAGANVLTF
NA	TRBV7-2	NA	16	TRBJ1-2	TGTGCCAGCAACCCGCCCATTGGGAGGGGGTCCTATGGCTACACCTTC	CASNPPIGRGSYGYTF
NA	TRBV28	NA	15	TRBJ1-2	TGTGCCAGCAGTTTGTACAGCCTGACTAACTATGGCTACACCTTC	CASSLYSLTNYGYTF
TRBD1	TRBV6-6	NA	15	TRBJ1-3	TGTGCCAGCAGTACCAACCGGGACAGGATGACCGCCATATATTTT	CASSTNRDRMTAIYF
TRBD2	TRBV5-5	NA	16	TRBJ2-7	TGTGCCAGCAGCGGACTAGCGGGAAATCAACCCTACGAGCAGTACTTC	CASSGLAGNQPYEQYF
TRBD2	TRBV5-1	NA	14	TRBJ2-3	TGCGCCAGCTCTCTTGGGACTATGAAAAATACGCAGTATTTT	CASSLGTMKNTQYF
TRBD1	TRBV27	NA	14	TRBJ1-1	TGTGCCAGCAGTTTGACAGGGGGGATGACTGAAGCTTTCTTT	CASSLTGGMTEAFF
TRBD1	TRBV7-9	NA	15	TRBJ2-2	TGTGCCAGCAGCTACGGACAGGGGTTCACCGGGGAGCTGTTTTTT	CASSYGQGFTGELFF
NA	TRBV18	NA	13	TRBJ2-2	TGTGCCAGCTCACCACCGCTTACCGGGGAGCTGTTTTTT	CASSPPLTGELFF
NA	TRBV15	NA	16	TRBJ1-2	TGTGCCACCAGCAGGGATTACAGGGTTTCCGTGTATGGCTACACCTTC	CATSRDYRVSVYGYTF
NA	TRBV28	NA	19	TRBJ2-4	TGTGCCAGCAGTTTATTCGAAGGAACTGGAGCTTTAGCCAAAAACATTCAGTACTTC	CASSLFEGTGALAKNIQYF
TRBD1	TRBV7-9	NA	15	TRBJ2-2	TGTGCCAGCAGCTACGACAGGGTGGACACCGGGGAGCTGTTTTTT	CASSYDRVDTGELFF
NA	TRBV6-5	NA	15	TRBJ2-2	TGTGCCAGCAGGGCAGAGCACCGGAACACCGGGGAGCTGTTTTTT	CASRAEHRNTGELFF
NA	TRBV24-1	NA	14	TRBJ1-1	TGTGCCACCAGTGAAGGATATCAGGCCGCCTCTGTGCTCTTT	CATSEGYQAASVLF
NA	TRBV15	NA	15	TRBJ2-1	TGTGCCACCAGCAGAAATGTGGATATCTACAATGAGCAGTTCTTC	CATSRNVDIYNEQFF
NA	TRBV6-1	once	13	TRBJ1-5	TGTGCCAGCAGCCGGGACAACAATCAGCCCCAGCATTTT	CASSRDNNQPQHF
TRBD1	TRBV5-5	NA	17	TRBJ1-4	TGTGCCAGCAGCTTGTACCCGGGACAGGAACTTAATGAAAAACTGTTTTTT	CASSLYPGQELNEKLFF
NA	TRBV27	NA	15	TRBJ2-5	TGTGCCAGCAGTCCAGGGGACACTTTGCAAGAGACCCAGTACTTC	CASSPGDTLQETQYF
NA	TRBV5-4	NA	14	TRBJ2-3	TGTGCCAGCAGCTTGGAGACGAGCACAGATACGCAGTATTTT	CASSLETSTDTQYF
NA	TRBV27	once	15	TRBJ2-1	TGTGCCAGCAGTATGTTGAGCAGTGAGTACAATGAGCAGTTCTTC	CASSMLSSEYNEQFF
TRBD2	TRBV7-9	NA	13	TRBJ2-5	TGTGCCAGCAGCTTAAGGGAGGGAGAGACCCAGTACTTC	CASSLREGETQYF
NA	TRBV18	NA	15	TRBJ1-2	TGTGCCAGCTCACCATCAGACGGGGCGGTTGTTGGCTACACCTTC	CASSPSDGAVVGYTF
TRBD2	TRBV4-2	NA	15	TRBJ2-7	TGTGCCAGCAGCCAAGAGGGACTAGCGGCCTACGAGCAGTACTTC	CASSQEGLAAYEQYF
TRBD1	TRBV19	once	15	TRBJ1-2	TGTGCCAGTAGTGCCCCGGGACAGGGGAAACGAGGCTACACCTTC	CASSAPGQGKRGYTF
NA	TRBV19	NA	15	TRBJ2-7	TGTGCCAGTAGTATCCTGCGTGGGTACAGGACCGAGCAGTACTTC	CASSILRGYRTEQYF
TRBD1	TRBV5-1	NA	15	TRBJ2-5	TGCGCCAGCAGCTCCTCGGGACAGAGCTATGAGACCCAGTACTTC	CASSSSGQSYETQYF
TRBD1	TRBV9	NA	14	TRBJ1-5	TGTGCCAGCAGCTCAACGACAGGGACGCAGCCCCAGCATTTT	CASSSTTGTQPQHF
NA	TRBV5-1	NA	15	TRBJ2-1	TGCGCCAGCAGCTTGGCAGGCGGTACCTACAATGAGCAGTTCTTC	CASSLAGGTYNEQFF
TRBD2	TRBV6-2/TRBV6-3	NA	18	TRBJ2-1	TGTGCCAGCAGTTACTCCTACCAACTAGCGGGAGGGGGGAATGAGCAGTTCTTC	CASSYSYQLAGGGNEQFF
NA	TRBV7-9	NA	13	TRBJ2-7	TGTGCCAGCAGCTCGTACCGAAACTACGAGCAGTACTTC	CASSSYRNYEQYF
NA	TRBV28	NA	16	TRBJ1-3	TGTGCCAGCAGTTTATCCCAGGGACTTTCGGGAAACACCATATATTTT	CASSLSQGLSGNTIYF